The T cell receptor (beta chain) described here comes from a study of CD8 T cells in ankylosing spondylitis (dated by TCRdb to about 2017). Regarding the research as a whole: T cell receptor beta repertoires were profiled in healthy donors and ankylosing spondylitis patients so that disease-linked TCR variants could be found. The full study cohort comprised about 23 ankylosing spondylitis patients and approximately 100 healthy donors. Peripheral blood was sampled, and synovial fluid was also collected from ankylosing spondylitis patients.

The CDR3 holds 14 amino acids from the cysteine to the phenylalanine. Left in the record is the CDR3 DNA by itself, 42 bases read in frame from the first base. V is reduced by 2 bases and J by 7 bases, leaving a spacing of 12 bases between them. A note on this clonotype: What this receptor recognizes is not known. The sample holds no much larger clone one base away, and base qualities are not on file.

The paper's findings and limits, for the study overall: A CD8+ phenotype was shown by the disease-linked clones, which were found at relatively low frequencies in peripheral blood. Some of the motif variants had been reported before in the synovial fluid and blood of reactive arthritis patients, a finding that suggests common disease-initiation mechanisms. Blood from ankylosing spondylitis patients appeared to be characterized by a TCR beta motif made up of under ten highly homologous amino acid variants. The disease-linked clones were reported as significantly enriched in matched synovial fluid samples from ankylosing spondylitis patients.

TCRdb names Illumina HiSeq 2500 as the instrument used. TCR beta libraries were prepared by quantitative 5'-RACE with molecular barcodes. On the study's bioinformatics: A new computational method, built on a probabilistic model of VDJ rearrangement, was used to identify disease-linked TCR variants. TCRdb handled the public reads itself, with Q25 trimming in fastp and clone calling in MiXCR, and kept productive beta chains. A single entry per CDR3 protein holds the most common genes and DNA from its merged rows. The V and J calls were not made by the authors but by TCRdb's processing. The sample table shows about 220,000 distinct CDR3 sequences, and roughly 25% are seen once. The ten largest account for more than 6.5% of the sample.

In this chain, TRBV12-3 or TRBV12-4 is recombined with TRBJ2-1, and possibly TRBD2, on 5 matching bases. The TCR sequence derives from a male donor with ankylosing spondylitis or in good health (not recorded which). The source material was blood, either unsorted or a sorted T cell fraction (not recorded which). The CDR3 reads as follows: CASSLLTRGNEQFF. The bases are TGTGCCAGCAGTTTATTGACCCGAGGGAATGAGCAGTTCTTC.